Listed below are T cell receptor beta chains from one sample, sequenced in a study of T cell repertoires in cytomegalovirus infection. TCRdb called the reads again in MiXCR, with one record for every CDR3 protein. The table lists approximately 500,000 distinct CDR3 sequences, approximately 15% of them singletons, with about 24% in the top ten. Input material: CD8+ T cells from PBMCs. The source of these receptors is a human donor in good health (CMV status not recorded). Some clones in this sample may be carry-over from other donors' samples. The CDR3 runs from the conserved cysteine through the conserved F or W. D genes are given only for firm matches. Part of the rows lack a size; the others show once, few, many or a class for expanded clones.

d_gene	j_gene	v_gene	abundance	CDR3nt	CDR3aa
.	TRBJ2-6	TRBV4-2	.	TGTGCAAGCAGCCAAGTTGGGCGGGTGGGGGCAAACTTCCTGACTTTC	CASSQVGRVGANFLTF
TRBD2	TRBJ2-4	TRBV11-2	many	TGTGCCAGCAGCCCCCGGCGGCGGGGGGGCGACATTCAGTACTTC	CASSPRRRGGDIQYF
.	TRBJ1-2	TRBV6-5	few	TGTGCCAGCAGTTACTACGCTAACTATGGCTACACCTTC	CASSYYANYGYTF
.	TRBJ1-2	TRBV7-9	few	TGTGCCAGCAGCCTCGGGAACAGTAACTATGGCTACACCTTC	CASSLGNSNYGYTF
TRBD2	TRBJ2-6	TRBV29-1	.	TGCAGCGTTGAAAATAGCGGGAGCTCTGGGGCCAACGTCCTGACTTTC	CSVENSGSSGANVLTF
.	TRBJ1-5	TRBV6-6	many	TGTGCCAGCAGTTACTCCCCGGCAGGGCACGGTCAGCCCCAGCATTTT	CASSYSPAGHGQPQHF
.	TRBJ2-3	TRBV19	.	TGTGCCAGCCGTGACTTTCTTGCAGATACGCAGTATTTT	CASRDFLADTQYF
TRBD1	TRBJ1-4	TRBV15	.	TGTGCCACCAGCGGACAGGGCCTTCTTGAAAAACTGTTTTTT	CATSGQGLLEKLFF
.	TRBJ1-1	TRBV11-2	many	TGTGCCAGCAGCCCATGGAAGTCCTTGAACACTGAAGCTTTCTTT	CASSPWKSLNTEAFF
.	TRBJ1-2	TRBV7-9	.	TGTGCCAGCAGCTTAGCGGGGAGAGCCGGAGGGGGTGGCTACACCTTC	CASSLAGRAGGGGYTF
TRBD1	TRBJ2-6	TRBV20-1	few	TGCAGTGCTAGAGATCAGGGGACAGGAAACTCTGGGGCCAACGTCCTGACTTTC	CSARDQGTGNSGANVLTF
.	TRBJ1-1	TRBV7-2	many	TGTGCCAGCAGCCCTCGTGCGGACACTGAAGCTTTCTTT	CASSPRADTEAFF
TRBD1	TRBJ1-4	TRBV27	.	TGTGCCAGCAGTCCAACTCACAGGGGGCGAGATGAAAAACTGTTTTTT	CASSPTHRGRDEKLFF
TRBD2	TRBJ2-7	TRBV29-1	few	TGCAGCGTTGAGGGGACTACCTACGAGCAGTACTTC	CSVEGTTYEQYF
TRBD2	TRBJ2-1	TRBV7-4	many	TGTGCCAGCAGCACAACTAGCGGGGGCCTCTACAATGAGCAGTTCTTC	CASSTTSGGLYNEQFF
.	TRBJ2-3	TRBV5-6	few	TGTGCCAGCAGCTTGGGGGTTACCGTCCGGACAGATACGCAGTATTTT	CASSLGVTVRTDTQYF
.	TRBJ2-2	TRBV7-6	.	TGTGCCAGCAGCTTAAAATTGCTTACCGGGGAGCTGTTTTTT	CASSLKLLTGELFF
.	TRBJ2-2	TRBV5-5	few	TGTGCCAGCAGCTTGGGAGTCGGGGCCGGGGAGCTGTTTTTT	CASSLGVGAGELFF
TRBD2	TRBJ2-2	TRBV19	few	TGTGCCAGTAGTAAGGGACTAGCGGGACGCTATTCGGGCGGGGAGCTGTTTTTT	CASSKGLAGRYSGGELFF
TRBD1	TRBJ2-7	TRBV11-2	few	TGTGCCAGCAGCTCCTCCTCCGGGACAGGGTTCTACGAGCAGTACTTC	CASSSSSGTGFYEQYF
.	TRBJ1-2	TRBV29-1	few	TGCAGCGTTTTAGGGGACACCCACTTTGGCTATGGCTACACCTTC	CSVLGDTHFGYGYTF
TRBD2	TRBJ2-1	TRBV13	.	TGTGCCAGCAGCTTAGGCCGCAGCGGGAGGGATAATAATGAGCAGTTCTTC	CASSLGRSGRDNNEQFF
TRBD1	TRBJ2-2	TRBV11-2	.	TGTGCCAGCAGCTCGGGACAGGGGCCCGGGGAGCTGTTTTTT	CASSSGQGPGELFF
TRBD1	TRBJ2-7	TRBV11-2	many	TGTGCCAGCAGCTTAGACAGGGGGAGCTCCTACGAGCAGTACTTC	CASSLDRGSSYEQYF
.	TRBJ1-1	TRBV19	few	TGTGCCAGTAGTATCATCGAGGGCTCACCGAACACTGAAGCTTTCTTT	CASSIIEGSPNTEAFF
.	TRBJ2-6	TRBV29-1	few	TGCAGCGTTGTGGCAGGCGGGACAACTGGGGCCAACGTCCTGACTTTC	CSVVAGGTTGANVLTF
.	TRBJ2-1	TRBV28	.	TGTGCCAGCAGTTTGGGACTCCTCCTTGATGAGCAGTTCTTC	CASSLGLLLDEQFF
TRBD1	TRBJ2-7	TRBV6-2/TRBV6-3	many	TGTGCCAGCAGTCCCGGGACAGGGGATAGTATTGTGAGGATCTACGAGCAGTACTTC	CASSPGTGDSIVRIYEQYF
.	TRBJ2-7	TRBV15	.	TGTGCCACCAGCAGAGGGGGAGAAAACTACGAGCAGTACTTC	CATSRGGENYEQYF
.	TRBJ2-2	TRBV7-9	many	TGTGCCAGCAGCGCATCAGGGAGGCGAGGCACCGGGGAGCTGTTTTTT	CASSASGRRGTGELFF
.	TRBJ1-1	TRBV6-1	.	TGTGCCAGCAGCTCCGGGACATCATCCACTGAAGCTTTCTTT	CASSSGTSSTEAFF
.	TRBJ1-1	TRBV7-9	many	TGTGCCAGCAGCTTAAAAACGACTGGGGGCGAAGCTTTCTTT	CASSLKTTGGEAFF
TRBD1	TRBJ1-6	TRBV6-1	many	TGTGCCAGTGGACAGGGGAGTCCTTTT	CASGQGSPF
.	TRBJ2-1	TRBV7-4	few	TGTGCCAGCAGCTTAATCGTGGCGGGCACCTACAATGAGCAGTTCTTC	CASSLIVAGTYNEQFF
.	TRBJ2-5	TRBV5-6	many	TGTGCCAGCAGCTTGGGTCGGCAGACCCAGTACTTC	CASSLGRQTQYF
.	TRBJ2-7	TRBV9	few	TGTGCCAGCAGCGCAGGGGAGGGTTACGAGCAGTACTTC	CASSAGEGYEQYF
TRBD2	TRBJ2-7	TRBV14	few	TGTGCCAGCAGCCAAACGGGGCTAGCGGACGAGCAGTACTTC	CASSQTGLADEQYF
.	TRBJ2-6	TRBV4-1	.	TGCGCCAGCAGCCCGCTCTATCCTGGGGCCAACGTCCTGACTTTC	CASSPLYPGANVLTF
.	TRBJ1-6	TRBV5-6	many	TGTGCCAGCAGCCTCAGCGCCCGGGGAGCCCTCCACTTT	CASSLSARGALHF
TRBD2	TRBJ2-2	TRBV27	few	TGTGCCAGCAGTCACCCGGGACTAGCGGGCGGGAGAACCGGGGAGCTGTTTTTT	CASSHPGLAGGRTGELFF
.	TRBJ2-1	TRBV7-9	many	TGTGCCAGCAGCTTTGACAGTCACAATGAGCAGTTCTTC	CASSFDSHNEQFF
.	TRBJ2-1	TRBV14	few	TGTGCCAGCAGCCCATCCTGGGGACGGCGTGGCGGGAACAATGAGCAGTTCTTC	CASSPSWGRRGGNNEQFF